This T cell receptor (beta chain) came from a study of blood T cell repertoires in COVID-19. Looking at the study overall: COVID-19 samples from acute and convalescent phases originated in the United States, Italy and Spain. The analysed material was cDNA or gDNA that came from T cells, B-cell-depleted T cells, or PBMCs.

There are 15 residues in the CDR3. V dropped 1 base and J dropped 7 bases, with 13 bases sitting between them. Germline lookup yields CDR1 MDHEN and CDR2 SYDVKM. As handled by the study authors: Amplification of reference gene primers provided the estimated nucleated cell counts. Libraries were prepared by immunoSEQ multiplex PCR; TCRdb keeps only in-frame clonotypes and omits some of them. From that table come the V and J calls and clone size; the DNA was used to work out D and trimming. The sample has about 75,000 clones; roughly 87% are singletons. Sequenced material: peripheral blood. The sequence came from a woman between 50 and 59 years old with acute or convalescent COVID-19. This chain joins TRBV28 and TRBJ2-2; D call uncertain. As DNA, the CDR3 is TGTGCCAGCAGTTTATTTGGCAGTACGAACGGGGAGCTGTTTTTT. Translated, it gives CASSLFGSTNGELFF.